The rows below give T cell receptor beta chains drawn from one sample of a study of blood T cells in healthy people across ages. TCRdb passed the 5' RACE reads through MiXCR, listing each CDR3 protein once. The table includes about 1.8 million distinct CDR3 sequences, approximately 50% detected once. The sequencing input was blood. The receptors were gathered from a woman aged 40 to 50 in good health. The CDR3 runs from the conserved cysteine through the conserved F or W. Each record gives: J gene, V gene, D gene, clone size, CDR3 protein, CDR3 DNA. D genes are given only for firm matches. Size is omitted from some rows. Given values are once, few, many or a class for expanded clones.

TRBJ2-1,TRBV2,-,-,CASSTYLNEQFF,TGTGCCAGCAGTACATACTTGAATGAGCAGTTCTTC
TRBJ1-4,TRBV5-1,-,-,CAPVHREENEKLFF,TGCGCCCCCGTTCACAGGGAGGAGAATGAAAAACTGTTTTTT
TRBJ2-1,TRBV4-2,-,-,CASSLPPRAESASNEQFF,TGTGCCAGCAGCCTCCCCCCACGTGCGGAATCCGCCTCCAATGAGCAGTTCTTC
TRBJ2-3,TRBV6-2/TRBV6-3,-,-,CASSYPSLDTQYF,TGTGCCAGCAGTTACCCCTCCTTGGATACGCAGTATTTT
TRBJ1-5,TRBV27,TRBD1,-,CASSARRDSRSRPQHF,TGTGCCAGCAGTGCTAGACGGGACAGTCGGAGTCGGCCCCAGCATTTT
TRBJ2-5,TRBV27,TRBD2,-,CASSLWGGVSETQYF,TGTGCCAGCAGTTTATGGGGAGGGGTAAGCGAGACCCAGTACTTC
TRBJ2-4,TRBV7-2,-,-,CASSLDRGRGKNIQYF,TGTGCCAGCAGCTTAGATAGGGGTCGAGGCAAAAACATTCAGTACTTC
TRBJ1-2,TRBV25-1,-,-,CASSELGNGYTF,TGTGCCAGCAGTGAATTAGGGAATGGCTACACCTTC
TRBJ2-4,TRBV4-1,-,-,CASSPSDVDLAKNIRYF,TGCGCCAGCAGCCCGTCCGACGTGGACCTAGCCAAAAACATTCGGTACTTC
TRBJ2-7,TRBV7-9,-,-,CASSLGGPSNEQYF,TGTGCCAGCAGCTTAGGAGGACCTTCCAATGAGCAGTACTTC
TRBJ2-4,TRBV6-5,-,-,CASRSATTATNIQYF,TGTGCCAGCAGATCCGCGACAACGGCGACAAACATTCAGTACTTC
TRBJ1-6,TRBV27,-,few,CASRPGRINSPLHF,TGTGCCAGCAGACCGGGACGGATTAATTCACCCCTCCACTTT
TRBJ1-2,TRBV10-3,-,-,CAISELRIYTF,TGTGCCATCAGTGAGCTGCGTATCTACACCTTC
TRBJ1-4,TRBV6-2/TRBV6-3,TRBD1,-,CASSSGGAANEKLFF,TGTGCCAGCAGTTCAGGGGGCGCGGCTAATGAAAAACTGTTTTTT
TRBJ2-7,TRBV27,TRBD1,-,CASSFTGELDEQYF,TGTGCCAGCAGTTTTACAGGGGAACTCGACGAGCAGTACTTC
TRBJ2-5,TRBV4-1,-,few,CASGPARQETQYF,TGCGCCAGCGGCCCAGCTCGGCAGGAGACCCAGTACTTC
TRBJ2-2,TRBV27,TRBD1,-,CASSLTPGQGAGTGELFF,TGTGCCAGCAGTCTCACCCCGGGACAGGGGGCAGGAACCGGGGAGCTGTTTTTT
TRBJ2-3,TRBV6-2/TRBV6-3,-,-,CASENSANTDTQYF,TGTGCCAGCGAGAACTCTGCTAACACAGATACGCAGTATTTT
TRBJ2-7,TRBV20-1,TRBD1,few,CSAKTGVEQYF,TGCAGTGCCAAGACAGGGGTCGAGCAGTACTTC
TRBJ2-7,TRBV29-1,TRBD2,-,CSVGGLAGGHFNNEQYF,TGCAGCGTTGGGGGACTAGCGGGGGGGCACTTCAACAATGAGCAGTACTTC
TRBJ2-7,TRBV29-1,TRBD1,few,CSVESDRPYEQYF,TGCAGCGTTGAATCGGACAGGCCCTACGAGCAGTACTTC
TRBJ2-5,TRBV20-1,TRBD2,-,CSAIKRGGAETQYF,TGCAGTGCTATAAAGCGGGGGGGCGCAGAGACCCAGTACTTC
TRBJ2-5,TRBV7-2,-,-,CASSDLGTTQGTQYF,TGTGCCAGCAGCGATCTTGGGACAACTCAAGGGACCCAGTACTTC
TRBJ2-7,TRBV20-1,TRBD1,-,CSATRGTGGSYEQYF,TGCAGTGCCACGCGCGGGACAGGGGGCTCCTACGAGCAGTACTTC
TRBJ2-5,TRBV28,-,-,CASSSFRRGQETQYF,TGTGCCAGCAGTTCCTTCCGACGGGGGCAAGAGACCCAGTACTTC
TRBJ1-6,TRBV20-1,-,-,CSALDGVGSYNSPLHF,TGCAGTGCTCTGGACGGGGTAGGCTCCTATAATTCACCCCTCCACTTT
TRBJ2-1,TRBV7-9,-,once,CASSFERGANEQFF,TGTGCCAGCAGCTTCGAACGGGGGGCGAATGAGCAGTTCTTC
TRBJ1-4,TRBV20-1,TRBD1,-,CSARGTGAVATNEKLFF,TGCAGTGCTAGGGGCACAGGGGCGGTGGCAACTAATGAAAAACTGTTTTTT
TRBJ1-5,TRBV29-1,TRBD1,few,CSVALTGGRGNQPQHF,TGCAGCGTTGCATTAACAGGGGGCAGGGGCAATCAGCCCCAGCATTTT
TRBJ2-5,TRBV10-1,-,many,CASSGTVQETQYF,TGTGCCAGCAGCGGGACAGTCCAAGAGACCCAGTACTTC
TRBJ2-5,TRBV5-1,TRBD1,-,CASSHRTGGEKTQYF,TGCGCCAGCAGCCATCGGACAGGGGGCGAGAAGACCCAGTACTTC
TRBJ2-3,TRBV7-8,-,-,CASSQVQQGPLGTDTQYF,TGTGCCAGCAGCCAAGTGCAGCAGGGGCCTCTTGGCACAGATACGCAGTATTTT
TRBJ2-3,TRBV4-2,-,-,CASSRGKLVVADTQYF,TGTGCCAGCAGCCGAGGAAAGCTGGTGGTTGCAGATACGCAGTATTTT
TRBJ2-3,TRBV7-9,-,-,CASTSPEQSTDTQYF,TGTGCCAGCACCTCCCCGGAGCAGTCCACAGATACGCAGTACTTT
TRBJ1-1,TRBV3-1,TRBD1,few,CASSQATGRAFF,TGTGCCAGCAGCCAAGCGACAGGGCGAGCTTTCTTT
TRBJ2-6,TRBV27,-,-,CASSLYAFSGANVQTF,TGTGCCAGCAGTTTATATGCGTTCTCTGGGGCCAACGTCCAGACTTTC
TRBJ1-1,TRBV18,TRBD1,-,CASSPTRVYTGGTEAFF,TGTGCCAGCTCACCCACTCGGGTCTATACAGGGGGCACTGAAGCTTTCTTT
TRBJ2-3,TRBV5-1,TRBD1,-,CASSFDGQGYTDTQYF,TGCGCCAGCAGCTTCGACGGACAGGGATACACAGATACGCAGTATTTT
TRBJ2-7,TRBV4-2,-,few,CASSQLQAMVYEQYF,TGTGCCAGCAGCCAACTTCAAGCGATGGTCTACGAGCAGTACTTC
TRBJ2-7,TRBV10-3,-,-,CAISSTGSLYEQYF,TGTGCCATCAGCAGTACAGGGAGCCTCTACGAGCAGTACTTC
TRBJ1-2,TRBV13,-,few,CASSSHSSGVGYGYTF,TGTGCCAGCAGCTCGCATTCTTCGGGGGTGGGCTATGGCTACACCTTC
TRBJ1-5,TRBV4-1,-,few,CASSPRRNQPQHF,TGCGCCAGCAGCCCTCGACGCAATCAGCCCCAGCATTTT
TRBJ2-7,TRBV20-1,TRBD1,few,CSARPGTGVDEQYF,TGCAGTGCTAGGCCCGGGACAGGGGTCGACGAGCAGTACTTC
TRBJ2-7,TRBV20-1,-,few,CSAASLYEQYF,TGCAGTGCTGCGTCCCTATACGAGCAGTACTTC
TRBJ2-5,TRBV20-1,TRBD2,-,CSARDQRGGQETQYF,TGCAGTGCTAGAGATCAACGGGGGGGCCAAGAGACCCAGTACTTC
TRBJ1-1,TRBV29-1,-,few,CSVRPGTVNTEAFF,TGCAGCGTGCGCCCCGGGACGGTGAACACTGAAGCTTTCTTT
TRBJ2-7,TRBV6-6,TRBD1,-,CASRDAGTGYEQYF,TGTGCCAGCAGGGATGCCGGGACAGGCTACGAGCAGTACTTC
TRBJ1-1,TRBV6-2/TRBV6-3,-,-,CATMTLMNTEAFF,TGTGCCACCATGACCCTCATGAACACTGAAGCTTTCTTT
TRBJ2-1,TRBV5-8,TRBD2,-,CASSFTRGSSYNEQFF,TGTGCCAGCAGCTTCACGCGGGGGAGCTCCTACAATGAGCAGTTCTTC
TRBJ1-4,TRBV29-1,-,-,CSALPATNEKLFF,TGCAGCGCACTACCTGCAACTAATGAAAAACTGTTTTTT
TRBJ2-5,TRBV20-1,-,-,CSAGRSRETQYF,TGCAGTGCTGGACGGTCGAGGGAGACCCAGTACTTC
TRBJ2-1,TRBV2,-,-,CASSAYPDIFEQFF,TGTGCCAGCAGTGCCTACCCTGACATTTTTGAGCAGTTCTTC
TRBJ2-4,TRBV5-5,-,few,CASSLVRTMEAKNIQYF,TGTGCCAGCAGCTTGGTGAGGACTATGGAGGCCAAAAACATTCAGTACTTC
TRBJ1-2,TRBV29-1,TRBD1,-,CSVVAGGDGYTF,TGCAGCGTTGTCGCAGGGGGCGATGGCTACACCTTC
TRBJ1-1,TRBV20-1,-,-,CSARSRSDSEAFF,TGCAGTGCTAGATCCCGGTCGGACAGTGAAGCTTTCTTT